The 26 T cell receptor beta chains listed next were all sequenced from one sample in a study of T-cell reconstitution after alpha-beta-depleted transplantation in children. Using unique molecular identifiers, the investigators prepared the TCRbeta library. TCRdb re-derived calls from the PCR reads in MiXCR, one entry per CDR3 protein. The sample comprises 450,000 to 550,000 distinct CDR3 sequences, about an eighth of which are singletons, and approximately 14% rests with the top ten. This specimen was PBMCs, mostly from graft donor cells, taken 180 days after TCRalphabeta/CD19-depleted stem cell transplant. These receptors came from a female patient aged 2-10 years who had a stem cell transplant for aplastic anemia, so the T cells may come from the graft donor.

This clonotype was seen more than once but under ten times. V gene TRBV20-1 combines with J gene TRBJ2-7; TRBD1 matches 7 bases. CDR3 size: 13 residues. The V and J ends lost 2 bases and 0 bases, in that order; junction bases with no gene match: 1. Germline values: CDR1 DFQATT, CDR2 SNEGSKA (reference sequence). CDR3 nucleotide sequence: TGCAGTGCTAGACGGGACAGCTCCTACGAGCAGTACTTC. It yields the protein CSARRDSSYEQYF.

This clonotype has at least ten counts. The chain carries TRBV27 and TRBJ1-1; D call uncertain. CDR3 length equals 16 residues. Trimming took off 0 bases at V and 5 bases at J, with 16 bases between the two ends. Germline CDR1 MNHEY, CDR2 SMNVEV (reference sequence). DNA of the CDR3: TGTGCCAGCAGTTTATCGCGCTTGTACCCGGAAACTGAAGCTTTCTTT. It encodes CASSLSRLYPETEAFF.

This clonotype turned up a few times. The rearrangement uses TRBV18 and TRBJ1-1; D is perhaps TRBD1 (6 bases). CDR1 and CDR2 from the germline V gene are KGHSH and LQKENI. V lost 0 bases and J 5 bases, leaving 16 bases between the germline ends. The CDR3 consists of 16 residues. The DNA for the CDR3 is TGTGCCAGCTCACCACCTGGGTGGGGGCGTTGGACTGAAGCTTTCTTT. Translated: CASSPPGWGRWTEAFF.

This clonotype was picked up many times. V gene TRBV7-9 combines with J gene TRBJ2-2; D not resolved. The CDR3 is 10 residues long. Germline-derived CDR1 and CDR2 are SEHNR and FQNEAQ (reference sequence). V was pared by 8 bases and J by 5 bases, with 3 bases between. The CDR3 loop reads CASDTGELFF. DNA for the CDR3: TGTGCCAGCGATACCGGGGAGCTGTTTTTT.

The rearrangement links TRBV19 to TRBJ1-5; a weak D match, TRBD1 (6 bases). The CDR3 covers 15 residues. Trimming shortened V by 7 bases and J by 3 bases, and 16 bases separated the two germline ends. Germline V gene sequence: CDR1 LNHDA, CDR2 SQIVND (reference sequence). CDR3 loop: CASNLGQVFNQPQHF. As DNA, the CDR3 is TGTGCCAGTAACCTGGGACAAGTATTCAATCAGCCCCAGCATTTT.

CDR3 protein: CATSRRGQAYQETQYF. For the CDR3, the DNA is TGTGCCACCAGCAGGAGGGGACAGGCTTATCAAGAGACCCAGTACTTC. This sequence joins TRBV15 and TRBJ2-5; the match to TRBD1 covers 8 bases. The germline V gene encodes CDR1 LNHNV and CDR2 YYDKDF (reference sequence). The CDR3 has 16 amino acids. Trimming cost V 3 bases and J 2 bases; bases outside gene matches: 8.

This clonotype occurred many times. The CDR3 loop is CSVGYRAYQETQYF. DNA for the CDR3: TGCAGCGTTGGCTACAGGGCGTACCAAGAGACCCAGTACTTC. The chain has TRBV29-1 and TRBJ2-5, with D possibly matching TRBD1 (6 bases). CDR1 is SQVTM and CDR2 is ANQGSEA in the germline V gene. There are 14 residues in the CDR3. V was cut by 4 bases and J by 0 bases, with 12 bases left in between.

This clonotype was counted between two and nine times. The rearrangement uses TRBV20-1 and TRBJ2-7, with TRBD2 matching over 14 bases. In germline, CDR1 is DFQATT, CDR2 SNEGSKA (reference sequence). With V trimmed by 5 bases and J by 5 bases, 8 bases remained unmatched. CDR3 length: 15 amino acids. Written as DNA, the CDR3 is TGCAGTGCTGCCTCCGGACTAGCGGGAGGCCACGAGCAGTACTTC. This gives the protein CSAASGLAGGHEQYF.

This clonotype has just a few counts. This sequence joins TRBV12-3 or TRBV12-4 and TRBJ2-4; D remains unclear. This CDR3 region has 16 residues. The germline V and J ends were trimmed by 6 bases and 8 bases, with 23 bases remaining between them. The CDR3 region is CASSFSPPMMADIQYF. The CDR3 coding sequence is TGTGCCAGCAGCTTCTCCCCCCCGATGATGGCGGACATTCAGTACTTC.

The gene calls are TRBV28 and TRBJ1-1, with TRBD1 identical over 11 bases. Germline V gene data show CDR1 as MDHEN and CDR2 as SYDVKM. The junction had 11 bases not matched to a gene; V was cut back by 4 bases and J by 4 bases. This CDR3 has 17 amino acids. For the CDR3, the DNA is TGTGCCAGCAGTTCGACCGGGACAGGGGGGGTAGGCACTGAAGCTTTCTTT. Encoded protein: CASSSTGTGGVGTEAFF.

The chain employs TRBV7-6 and TRBJ2-4, with D perhaps TRBD2 (5 bases). Trimming stripped 4 bases from V and 10 bases from J, with 11 bases between. CDR1 and CDR2 (germline): SGHVS, FNYEAQ. This CDR3 region has 12 residues. The CDR3 DNA sequence: TGTGCCAGCAGCTGTCCACGGGGTATTCAGTACTTC. Translation: CASSCPRGIQYF.

This clonotype came up a few times. This chain links TRBV29-1 with TRBJ1-1; 10 positions agree with TRBD1. The CDR3 has 13 residues. The germline V gene has CDR1 SQVTM and CDR2 ANQGSEA. J lost 10 bases, V lost 1 base, and 6 bases had no gene match. CDR3 in amino acids: CSVEGDRGLGAFF. CDR3 bases: TGCAGCGTTGAAGGAGACAGGGGGCTTGGAGCTTTCTTT.

This clonotype was picked up a small number of times. The chain has TRBV27 and TRBJ2-3; the D is unclear. The CDR3 has 12 amino acids. Trimming shortened V by 3 bases and J by 7 bases, and 8 bases separated the two germline ends. CDR1 and CDR2 from the germline V gene are MNHEY and SMNVEV (reference sequence). CDR3 amino acids: CASSLAGYTQYF. The CDR3 nucleotides are TGTGCCAGCAGTTTGGCAGGTTATACGCAGTATTTT.

This clonotype was picked up a small number of times. The chain couples TRBV28 to TRBJ2-1, with 9 bases aligning to TRBD2. CDR1 MDHEN and CDR2 SYDVKM come from the germline V gene. The CDR3 has 14 amino acids. V trimming: 8 bases; J trimming: 5 bases; junction bases outside the gene matches: 7. CDR3 residues: CASEGAGGDNEQFF. CDR3 in DNA: TGTGCCAGCGAGGGAGCGGGAGGAGACAATGAGCAGTTCTTC.

This clonotype occurred a few times. This rearrangement joins TRBV28 to TRBJ2-7; D might be TRBD2 (5 bases). CDR1 is MDHEN, CDR2 SYDVKM, per germline. Trimming cost V 1 base and J 2 bases, with 9 bases left between them. The CDR3 extends over 14 amino acids. The CDR3 reads CASSLYSGPYEQYV. CDR3 DNA: TGTGCCAGCAGTTTATACAGCGGACCCTACGAGCAGTACGTC.

This clonotype was picked up a small number of times. The rearrangement links TRBV14 to TRBJ1-6; 8 nucleotides align to TRBD1. The CDR3 totals 14 residues. The trim removed 3 bases at V and 7 bases at J, leaving 2 bases unmatched. The germline gives CDR1 SGHDN, CDR2 FVKESK. CDR3 in amino acids: CASSQGQVNSPLHF. CDR3 coding DNA: TGTGCCAGCAGCCAGGGACAGGTGAATTCACCCCTCCACTTT. Using reference TRBV14 and TRBJ1-6 for the parts outside the CDR3, the full variable domain is EAGVTQFPSHSVIEKGQTVTLRCDPISGHDNLYWYRRVMGKEIKFLLHFVKESKQDESGMPNNRFLAERTGGTYSTLKVQPAELEDSGVYFCASSQGQVNSPLHFGNGTRLTVT.

The J gene is TRBJ2-1, the V gene TRBV5-6; 8 nucleotides agree with TRBD1. The CDR3 has 15 amino acids. CDR1 is SGHDT and CDR2 is YYEEEE in the germline V gene. Trimming removed 2 bases from V and 5 bases from J; junction bases left unmatched: 6. The CDR3 DNA reads TGTGCCAGCAGCTTTGCAGGGGGCCGAAACAATGAGCAGTTCTTC. This encodes CASSFAGGRNNEQFF.

The chain uses TRBV4-3 and TRBJ1-4; no reliable D call. This CDR3 has 16 amino acids. Germline CDR1 LGHNA, CDR2 YSLEER. With 0 bases removed from V and 0 bases from J, the gap between germline ends came to 8 bases. DNA of the CDR3: TGCGCCAGCAGCCAAGAACAGCATTCAACTAATGAAAAACTGTTTTTT. Translation gives CASSQEQHSTNEKLFF.

The chain couples TRBV3-1 to TRBJ2-1, with a weak D call TRBD2 (6 bases). This CDR3 spans 15 amino acids. V was clipped by 2 bases and J by 4 bases, with 12 bases between them. Germline lookup yields CDR1 LGHDT and CDR2 YNNKEL (reference sequence). CDR3 sequence: CASSQTGGEYNEQFF. CDR3 DNA sequence: TGTGCCAGCAGCCAAACAGGAGGGGAGTACAATGAGCAGTTCTTC.

The sample holds a few counts of this clonotype. V is TRBV7-2 and J is TRBJ2-2; the D is unclear. The germline V gene has CDR1 SGHTA and CDR2 FQGNSA. Trimming shortened V by 2 bases and J by 5 bases, and 18 bases separated the two germline ends. The CDR3 runs to 17 residues. CDR3 in amino acids: CASSLTSQRGLTGELFF. CDR3 nucleotide sequence: TGTGCCAGCAGCTTAACGTCGCAGCGAGGTTTAACCGGGGAGCTGTTTTTT.

Turning to this clonotype: The junction does not match germline at one end; this may be a read error. The chain joins TRBV25-1 to TRBJ2-1; the match to TRBD1 covers 8 bases. CDR1 is MGHDK and CDR2 is SYGVNS in the germline V gene. This CDR3 is 15 amino acids long. The chain's CDR3 is CASSGGQGSYNDQFF. CDR3 coding DNA: TGTGCCAGCAGTGGTGGACAGGGTTCCTACAATGACCAGTTCTTC.

This clonotype occurred a few times. This chain joins TRBV11-1 and TRBJ2-3; TRBD1 is a possible D gene (5 bases). Germline CDR1 and CDR2: SGHAT and FQDESV (reference sequence). The V and J ends lost 1 base and 0 bases respectively, with 17 bases between them. CDR3 size: 18 residues. CDR3 region: CASSLDLTGRSSTDTQYF. The CDR3 DNA sequence: TGTGCCAGCAGCTTAGACCTCACAGGACGATCTAGCACAGATACGCAGTATTTT.

The chain recombines TRBV6-1 with TRBJ1-4, with a possible D match to TRBD1 (5 bases). CDR3 length: 15 amino acids. Trimming shortened V by 6 bases and J by 7 bases, and 18 bases separated the two germline ends. Germline CDR1 MNHNS, CDR2 SASEGT. The CDR3 DNA follows: TGTGCCAGCAGCCCAAGGGCCGTGGGGCCTGAAAAACTGTTTTTT. The encoded protein is CASSPRAVGPEKLFF.

Only a few counts were recorded for this clonotype. V usage is TRBV5-1 and J usage is TRBJ2-2; a weak D match, TRBD2 (5 bases). V was shortened by 3 bases and J by 6 bases, with 15 bases between the two germline ends. This CDR3 region has 15 residues. CDR1 is SGHRS, CDR2 YFSETQ, per germline. CDR3 sequence: CASSWSSEGAGELFF. The CDR3 DNA reads TGCGCCAGCAGCTGGAGTAGCGAGGGCGCCGGGGAGCTGTTTTTT.

The rearrangement links TRBV29-1 to TRBJ1-1; TRBD1 matches 12 bases. Germline CDR1 SQVTM, CDR2 ANQGSEA. V lost 5 bases, J lost 2 bases, and 12 bases stayed unmatched. This CDR3 has 17 residues. As DNA, the CDR3 is TGCAGCGTTTACCCGCAAGGGACAGGGGGCGGAAACACTGAAGCTTTCTTT. Its translation is CSVYPQGTGGGNTEAFF.

This clonotype was recorded many times. The chain employs TRBV29-1 and TRBJ2-3; D unclear. Germline values: CDR1 SQVTM, CDR2 ANQGSEA. V lost 7 bases and J lost 1, with 9 bases in between. The CDR3 extends over 12 amino acids. DNA of the CDR3: TGCAGCGACCTTGGGCGCACAGATACGCAGTATTTT. Amino acid sequence: CSDLGRTDTQYF.